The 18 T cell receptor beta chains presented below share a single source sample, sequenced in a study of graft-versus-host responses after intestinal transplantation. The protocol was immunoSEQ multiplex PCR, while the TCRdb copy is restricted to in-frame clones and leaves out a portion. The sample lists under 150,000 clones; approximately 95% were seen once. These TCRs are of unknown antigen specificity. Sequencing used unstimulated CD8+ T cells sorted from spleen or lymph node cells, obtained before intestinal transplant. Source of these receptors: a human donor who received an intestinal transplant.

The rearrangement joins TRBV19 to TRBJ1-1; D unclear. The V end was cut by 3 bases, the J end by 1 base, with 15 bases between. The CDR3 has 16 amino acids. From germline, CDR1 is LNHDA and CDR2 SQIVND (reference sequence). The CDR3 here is CASSIGIVGTNTEAFF. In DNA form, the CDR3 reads TGTGCCAGTAGTATTGGGATCGTAGGTACGAACACTGAAGCTTTCTTT. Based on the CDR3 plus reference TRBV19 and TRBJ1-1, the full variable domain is DGGITQSPKYLFRKEGQNVTLSCEQNLNHDAMYWYRQDPGQGLRLIYYSQIVNDFQKGDIAEGYSVSREKKESFPLTVTSAQKNPTAFYLCASSIGIVGTNTEAFFGQGTRLTVV.

The CDR3 region has the DNA TGTGCCAGCAGCCCTTCGTACAACTGGGGGAATGAGCAGTTCTTC. Its protein product is CASSPSYNWGNEQFF. V is TRBV7-9 and J is TRBJ2-1; D possibly uses TRBD1 or TRBD2 (5 bases each). This CDR3 has 15 residues. The V and J ends lost 5 bases and 7 bases respectively, with 18 bases between them. Germline loops: CDR1 SEHNR, CDR2 FQNEAQ (reference sequence).

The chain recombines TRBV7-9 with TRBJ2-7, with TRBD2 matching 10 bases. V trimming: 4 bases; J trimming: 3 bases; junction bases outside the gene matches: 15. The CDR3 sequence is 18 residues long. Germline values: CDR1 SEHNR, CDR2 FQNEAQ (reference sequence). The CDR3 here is CASSSPQGVAGGLYEQYF. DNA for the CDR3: TGTGCCAGCAGCTCCCCCCAGGGGGTAGCGGGAGGTCTCTACGAGCAGTACTTC.

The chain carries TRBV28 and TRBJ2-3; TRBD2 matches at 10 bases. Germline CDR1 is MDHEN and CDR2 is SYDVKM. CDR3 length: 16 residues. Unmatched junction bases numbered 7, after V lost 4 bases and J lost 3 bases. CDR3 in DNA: TGTGCCAGCAGTTACCTAGCGGGAGATTGGACAGATACGCAGTATTTT. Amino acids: CASSYLAGDWTDTQYF. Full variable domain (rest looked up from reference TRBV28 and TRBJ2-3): DVKVTQSSRYLVKRTGEKVFLECVQDMDHENMFWYRQDPGLGLRLIYFSYDVKMKEKGDIPEGYSVSREKKERFSLILESASTNQTSMYLCASSYLAGDWTDTQYFGPGTRLTVL.

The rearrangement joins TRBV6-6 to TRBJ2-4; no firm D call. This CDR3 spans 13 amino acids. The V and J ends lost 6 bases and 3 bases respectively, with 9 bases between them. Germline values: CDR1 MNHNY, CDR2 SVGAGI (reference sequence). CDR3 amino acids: CASRYNSKNIQYF. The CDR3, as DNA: TGTGCCAGCAGGTATAACAGCAAAAACATTCAGTACTTC.

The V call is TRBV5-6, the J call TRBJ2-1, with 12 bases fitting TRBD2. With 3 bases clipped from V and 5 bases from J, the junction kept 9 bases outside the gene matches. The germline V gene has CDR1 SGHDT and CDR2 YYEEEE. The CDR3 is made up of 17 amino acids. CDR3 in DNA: TGTGCCAGCAGCTGGACTAGCGGGATCCTTAATCACAATGAGCAGTTCTTC. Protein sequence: CASSWTSGILNHNEQFF.

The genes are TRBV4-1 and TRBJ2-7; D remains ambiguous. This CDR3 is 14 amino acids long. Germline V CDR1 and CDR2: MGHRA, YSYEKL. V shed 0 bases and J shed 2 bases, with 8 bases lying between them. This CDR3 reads CASSQDGSAYEQYF. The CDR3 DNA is TGCGCCAGCAGCCAAGATGGCTCGGCCTACGAGCAGTACTTC.

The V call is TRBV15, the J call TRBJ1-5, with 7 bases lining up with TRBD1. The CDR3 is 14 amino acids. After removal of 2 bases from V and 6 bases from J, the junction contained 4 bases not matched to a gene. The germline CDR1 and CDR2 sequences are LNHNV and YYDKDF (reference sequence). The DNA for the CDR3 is TGTGCCACCAGCAGATCGAGACAGGGTCAGCCCCAGCATTTT. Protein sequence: CATSRSRQGQPQHF. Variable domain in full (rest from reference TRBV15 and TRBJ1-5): DAMVIQNPRYQVTQFGKPVTLSCSQTLNHNVMYWYQQKSSQAPKLLFHYYDKDFNNEADTPDNFQSRRPNTSFCFLDIRSPGLGDTAMYLCATSRSRQGQPQHFGDGTRLSIL.

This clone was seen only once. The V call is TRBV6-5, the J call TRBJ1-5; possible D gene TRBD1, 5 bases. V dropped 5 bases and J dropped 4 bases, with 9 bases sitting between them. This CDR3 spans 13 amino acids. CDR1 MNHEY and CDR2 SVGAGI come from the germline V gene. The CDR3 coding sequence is TGTGCCAGCAGTGGGGGGGTAAATCAGCCCCAGCATTTT. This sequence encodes CASSGGVNQPQHF.

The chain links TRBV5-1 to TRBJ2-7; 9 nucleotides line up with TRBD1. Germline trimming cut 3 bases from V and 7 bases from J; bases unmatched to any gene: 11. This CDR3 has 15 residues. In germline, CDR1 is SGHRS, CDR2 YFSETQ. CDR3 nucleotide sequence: TGCGCCAGCAGCTCCCCGGGACAGGGAAAGGGTGAGCAGTACTTC. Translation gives CASSSPGQGKGEQYF.

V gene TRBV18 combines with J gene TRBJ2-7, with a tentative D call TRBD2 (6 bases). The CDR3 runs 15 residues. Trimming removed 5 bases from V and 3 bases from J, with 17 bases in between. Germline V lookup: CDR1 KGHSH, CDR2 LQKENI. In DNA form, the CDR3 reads TGTGCCAGCTCATGGTCCCGGACGGGAGACTACGAGCAGTACTTC. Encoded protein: CASSWSRTGDYEQYF.

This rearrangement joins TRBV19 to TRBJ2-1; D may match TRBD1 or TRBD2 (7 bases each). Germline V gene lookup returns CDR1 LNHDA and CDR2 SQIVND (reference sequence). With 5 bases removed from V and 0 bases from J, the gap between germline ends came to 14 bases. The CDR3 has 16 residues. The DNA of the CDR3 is TGTGCCAGTAGTTGGGGGGGACAGAGCTCCTACAATGAGCAGTTCTTC. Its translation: CASSWGGQSSYNEQFF.

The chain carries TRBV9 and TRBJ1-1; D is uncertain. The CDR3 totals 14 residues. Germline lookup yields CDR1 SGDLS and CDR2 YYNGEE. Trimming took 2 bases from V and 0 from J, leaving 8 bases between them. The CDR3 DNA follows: TGTGCCAGCAGCGTGGCAGTAATGAACACTGAAGCTTTCTTT. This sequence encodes CASSVAVMNTEAFF. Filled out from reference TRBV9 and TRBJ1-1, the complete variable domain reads DSGVTQTPKHLITATGQRVTLRCSPRSGDLSVYWYQQSLDQGLQFLIQYYNGEERAKGNILERFSAQQFPDLHSELNLSSLELGDSALYFCASSVAVMNTEAFFGQGTRLTVV.

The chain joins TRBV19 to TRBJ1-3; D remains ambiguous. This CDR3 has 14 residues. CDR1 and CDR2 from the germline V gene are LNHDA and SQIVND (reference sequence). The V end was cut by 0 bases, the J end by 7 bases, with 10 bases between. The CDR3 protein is CASSIDSSLNTIYF. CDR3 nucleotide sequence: TGTGCCAGTAGTATAGACTCATCCCTGAACACCATATATTTT.

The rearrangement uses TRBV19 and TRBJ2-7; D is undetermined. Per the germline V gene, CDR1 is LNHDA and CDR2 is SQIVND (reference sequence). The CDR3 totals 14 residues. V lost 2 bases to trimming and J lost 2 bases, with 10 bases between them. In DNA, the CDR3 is TGTGCCAGTAGTATAACAAACGGAGCCTACGAGCAGTACTTC. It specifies CASSITNGAYEQYF.

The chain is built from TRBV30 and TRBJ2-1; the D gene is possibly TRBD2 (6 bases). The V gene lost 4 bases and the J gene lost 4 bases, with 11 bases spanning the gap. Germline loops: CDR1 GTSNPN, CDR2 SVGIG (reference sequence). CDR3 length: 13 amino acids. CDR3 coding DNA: TGTGCCTGGAAGCTCGGGACTTACAATGAGCAGTTCTTC. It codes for CAWKLGTYNEQFF.

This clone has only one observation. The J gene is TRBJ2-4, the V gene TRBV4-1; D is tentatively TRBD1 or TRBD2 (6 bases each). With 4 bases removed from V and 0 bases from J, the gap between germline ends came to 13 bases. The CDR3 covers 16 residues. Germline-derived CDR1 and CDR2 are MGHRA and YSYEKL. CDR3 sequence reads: CASSPEGGLAKNIQYF. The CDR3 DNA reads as TGCGCCAGCAGCCCTGAAGGGGGACTAGCCAAAAACATTCAGTACTTC.

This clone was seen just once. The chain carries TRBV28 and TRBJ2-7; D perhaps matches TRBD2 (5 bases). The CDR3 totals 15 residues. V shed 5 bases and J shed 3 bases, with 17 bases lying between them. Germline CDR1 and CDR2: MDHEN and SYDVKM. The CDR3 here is CASSPPREESYEQYF. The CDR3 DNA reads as TGTGCCAGCAGTCCCCCACGGGAAGAAAGCTACGAGCAGTACTTC.